The 15 T cell receptor beta chains in this list originate from one sample, sequenced in a study of Graves' ophthalmopathy and Graves' hyperthyroidism. Transcripts of RNA were the source for amplifying TCR beta CDR3 regions. Second-round multiplex PCR followed a first-round RT-PCR using HTBI primers. TCRdb analysed the multiplex PCR reads with MiXCR anew, one entry per CDR3 protein. The sample has hundreds of thousands of distinct CDR3 sequences; around 50% are singletons. Sequenced material: peripheral blood. These receptors originate from an adult man with Graves' ophthalmopathy.

The chain recombines TRBV4-1 with TRBJ2-6; possible D gene TRBD2, 5 bases. From germline, CDR1 is MGHRA and CDR2 YSYEKL. The CDR3 is 16 residues long. V was clipped by 1 base and J by 0 bases, with 7 bases between them. CDR3 coding DNA: TGCGCCAGCAGCCAAGGAGGGAGCTCTGGGGCCAACGTCCTGACTTTC. Its translation is CASSQGGSSGANVLTF.

The chain recombines TRBV10-3 with TRBJ2-7, with TRBD1 matching over 7 bases. J lost 2 bases, V lost 2 bases, and 6 bases had no gene match. The germline gives CDR1 ENHRY, CDR2 SYGVKD. The CDR3 runs 15 residues. The CDR3 bases are TGTGCCATCAGTGAGCCCTTAACAGGGGCCTACGAGCAGTACTTC. Its translation is CAISEPLTGAYEQYF.

For this clonotype: A read error may account for a junction end that differs from germline. J is TRBJ2-2 and V is TRBV4-1, with 8 positions matching TRBD2. The germline CDR1 and CDR2 sequences are MGHRA and YSYEKL. The CDR3 contains 16 residues. DNA of the CDR3: TGCGCCAGCGGCCAAGACAGCGGGGGCTACACCGGGGAGCTGTTTTTT. Its protein is CASGQDSGGYTGELFF.

CDR3 residues: CATSGLGTQYF. CDR3 DNA sequence: TGTGCCACCAGTGGCTTAGGTACGCAGTATTTT. This chain joins TRBV24-1 and TRBJ2-3; D is unresolved. Trimming left V 5 bases short and J 8 bases short, with 7 bases between. CDR3 length: 11 amino acids. Germline CDR1 and CDR2: KGHDR and SFDVKD.

The chain recombines TRBV4-1 with TRBJ2-7, with D maybe TRBD2 (5 bases). In germline, CDR1 is MGHRA, CDR2 YSYEKL. The CDR3 contains 12 residues. V lost 4 bases and J lost 6, with 10 bases in between. CDR3 amino acids: CASSPMGSEQYF. As DNA, the CDR3 is TGCGCCAGCAGCCCCATGGGGAGCGAGCAGTACTTC.

This sequence joins TRBV29-1 and TRBJ1-4; no clear D. V dropped 4 bases and J dropped 8 bases, with 11 bases sitting between them. Looked up from germline, CDR1 is SQVTM and CDR2 is ANQGSEA. This CDR3 contains 12 residues. The CDR3 DNA follows: TGCAGCGTTGGAGGGATGCAGGAAAAACTGTTTTTT. Its translation: CSVGGMQEKLFF. The variable domain in full, completed from reference TRBV29-1 and TRBJ1-4, reads SAVISQKPSRDICQRGTSLTIQCQVDSQVTMMFWYRQQPGQSLTLIATANQGSEATYESGFVIDKFPISRPNLTFSTLTVSNMSPEDSSIYLCSVGGMQEKLFFGSGTQLSVL.

The gene calls are TRBV10-2 and TRBJ1-1, with a weak D call TRBD1 (5 bases). This CDR3 has 13 residues. The germline CDR1 and CDR2 sequences are WSHSY and SAAADI. Between the trimmed V and J ends, which lost 0 bases and 8 bases, there was a span of 10 bases. The CDR3 DNA reads TGCGCCAGCAGTGAGTCCCGGGACGGCGAAGCTTTCTTT. Protein product: CASSESRDGEAFF.

Details on this clonotype: A much larger clone differs from this one at a single base, so this may be a read error. The genes are TRBV2 and TRBJ1-2; 8 bases match TRBD1. Germline CDR1 and CDR2: SNHLY and FYNNEI. The CDR3 covers 14 residues. The CDR3 spells CASGEIAGGDGYTF. DNA for the CDR3: TGTGCCAGCGGTGAAATCGCAGGGGGCGATGGCTACACCTTC.

The J gene is TRBJ2-5, the V gene TRBV5-4; either TRBD1 or TRBD2 may supply D (5 bases each). V lost 4 bases and J lost 4, with 20 bases in between. The CDR3 extends over 16 amino acids. Germline V CDR1 and CDR2: SGHNT, YYREEE (reference sequence). CDR3 in amino acids: CASSERGPPGGETQYF. The CDR3 DNA follows: TGTGCCAGCAGCGAAAGGGGCCCGCCCGGAGGAGAGACCCAGTACTTC.

The rearrangement links TRBV9 to TRBJ2-6; D call uncertain. The CDR3 runs to 15 residues. Germline lookup yields CDR1 SGDLS and CDR2 YYNGEE. Trimming took off 4 bases at V and 0 bases at J, with 8 bases between the two ends. This CDR3 reads CASSPESSGANVLTF. In DNA, the CDR3 is TGTGCCAGCAGCCCCGAGTCCTCTGGGGCCAACGTCCTGACTTTC. Full variable domain (rest looked up from reference TRBV9 and TRBJ2-6): DSGVTQTPKHLITATGQRVTLRCSPRSGDLSVYWYQQSLDQGLQFLIQYYNGEERAKGNILERFSAQQFPDLHSELNLSSLELGDSALYFCASSPESSGANVLTFGAGSRLTVL.

This chain uses TRBV7-9 with TRBJ1-4; perhaps TRBD1 as D (6 bases). Germline V gene lookup returns CDR1 SEHNR and CDR2 FQNEAQ (reference sequence). The ends were cut back, 5 bases at V and 7 bases at J, with 14 bases in the middle. CDR3 length: 14 residues. CDR3 coding DNA: TGTGCCAGCAGCGGGGTTACAGGGACTGAAAAACTGTTTTTT. The encoded protein is CASSGVTGTEKLFF.

In this sample, this clonotype turned up many times. The chain joins TRBV7-2 to TRBJ1-5; D gene unclear. Per the germline V gene, CDR1 is SGHTA and CDR2 is FQGNSA. The CDR3 has 16 residues. Trimming stripped 1 base from V and 0 bases from J, with 10 bases between. The CDR3 DNA sequence: TGTGCCAGCAGCTTAGGAACGGTGTATAGCAATCAGCCCCAGCATTTT. Translating gives CASSLGTVYSNQPQHF.

To note about this clonotype: Being one base from a much bigger clone, this may be a read error. This rearrangement joins TRBV25-1 to TRBJ1-2, with TRBD1 matching over 9 bases. Looked up from germline, CDR1 is MGHDK and CDR2 is SYGVNS. The CDR3 is made up of 15 amino acids. CDR3 nucleotide sequence: TGTGCCAGCAGTGTCGCCGGGACAGGGTTTGGCGGCTGCACCTTC. Protein sequence: CASSVAGTGFGGCTF.

V and J are TRBV9 and TRBJ1-5; 8 bases are a match to TRBD1. The ends lost 4 bases at V and 4 bases at J; junction bases unmatched: 7. Germline values: CDR1 SGDLS, CDR2 YYNGEE. The CDR3 loop spans 15 amino acids. The CDR3 region is CASSPDRGANQPQHF. The CDR3 DNA reads TGTGCCAGCAGCCCAGACAGGGGAGCAAATCAGCCCCAGCATTTT.

In this sample, this clonotype turned up a few times. The V call is TRBV20-1, the J call TRBJ2-2; 7 bases fit TRBD2. Looked up from germline, CDR1 is DFQATT and CDR2 is SNEGSKA (reference sequence). The junction had 7 bases not matched to a gene; V was cut back by 0 bases and J by 6 bases. The CDR3 runs 15 residues. Here the CDR3 reads CSARDRGGRSGELFF. CDR3 DNA sequence: TGCAGTGCTAGAGATCGAGGCGGGAGATCCGGGGAGCTGTTTTTT.